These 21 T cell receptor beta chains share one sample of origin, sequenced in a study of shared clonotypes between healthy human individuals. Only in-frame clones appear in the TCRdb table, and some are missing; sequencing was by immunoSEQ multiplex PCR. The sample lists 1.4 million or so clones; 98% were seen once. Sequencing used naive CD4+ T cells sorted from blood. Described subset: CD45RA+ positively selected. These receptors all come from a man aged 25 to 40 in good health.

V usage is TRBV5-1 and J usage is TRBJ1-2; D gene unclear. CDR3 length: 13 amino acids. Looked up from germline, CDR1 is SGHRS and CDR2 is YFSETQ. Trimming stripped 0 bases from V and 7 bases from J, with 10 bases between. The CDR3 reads CASSLDASVGYTF. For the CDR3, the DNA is TGCGCCAGCAGCTTGGATGCCTCGGTTGGCTACACCTTC.

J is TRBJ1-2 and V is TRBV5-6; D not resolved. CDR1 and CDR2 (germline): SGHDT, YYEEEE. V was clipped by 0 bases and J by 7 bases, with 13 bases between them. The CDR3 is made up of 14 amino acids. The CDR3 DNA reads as TGTGCCAGCAGCTTGGAGGCGTCAGATCGTGGCTACACCTTC. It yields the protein CASSLEASDRGYTF.

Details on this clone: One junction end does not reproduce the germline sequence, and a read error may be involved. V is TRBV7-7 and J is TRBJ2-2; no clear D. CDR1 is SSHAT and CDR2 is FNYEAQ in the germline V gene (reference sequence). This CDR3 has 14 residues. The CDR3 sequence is CASSFDPISGELFF. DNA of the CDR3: TGTGCTAGCAGCTTCGATCCCATCTCGGGGGAGCTGTTTTTT.

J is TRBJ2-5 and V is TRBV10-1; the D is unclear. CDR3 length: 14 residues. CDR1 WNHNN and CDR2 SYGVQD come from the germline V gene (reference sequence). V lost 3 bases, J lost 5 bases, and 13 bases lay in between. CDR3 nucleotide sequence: TGCGCCAGCAGTGAAGGACGAGGAAGGGAGACCCAGTACTTC. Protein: CASSEGRGRETQYF.

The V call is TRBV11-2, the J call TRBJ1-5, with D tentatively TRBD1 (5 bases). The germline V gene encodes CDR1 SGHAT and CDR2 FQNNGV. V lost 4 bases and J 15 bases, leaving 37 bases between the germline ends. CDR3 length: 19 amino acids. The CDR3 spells CASSSPKPRDVRISGFTHF. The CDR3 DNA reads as TGTGCCAGCAGCTCACCCAAGCCTCGGGACGTCCGGATTAGCGGTTTCACGCATTTT.

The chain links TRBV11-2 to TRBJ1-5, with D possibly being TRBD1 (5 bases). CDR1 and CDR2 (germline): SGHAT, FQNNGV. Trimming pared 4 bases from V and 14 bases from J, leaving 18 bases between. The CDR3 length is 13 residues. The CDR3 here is CASSSSTGTEKHF. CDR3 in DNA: TGTGCCAGCAGCTCTTCAACCGGGACCGAAAAGCATTTT. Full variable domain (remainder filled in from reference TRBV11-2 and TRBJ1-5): EAGVAQSPRYKIIEKRQSVAFWCNPISGHATLYWYQQILGQGPKLLIQFQNNGVVDDSQLPKDRFSAERLKGVDSTLKIQPAKLEDSAVYLCASSSSTGTEKHFGDGTRLSIL.

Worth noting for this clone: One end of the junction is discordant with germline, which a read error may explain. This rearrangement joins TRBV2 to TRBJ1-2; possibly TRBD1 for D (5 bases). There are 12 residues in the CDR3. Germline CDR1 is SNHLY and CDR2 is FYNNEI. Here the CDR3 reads CASSSGRGATTF. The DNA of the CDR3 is TGTGCCAGCAGTTCAGGACGCGGGGCTACAACTTTC.

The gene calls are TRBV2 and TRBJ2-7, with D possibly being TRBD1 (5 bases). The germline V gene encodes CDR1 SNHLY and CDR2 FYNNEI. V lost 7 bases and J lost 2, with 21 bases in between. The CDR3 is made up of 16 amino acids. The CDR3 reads CASTKHVTVGTYEQYF. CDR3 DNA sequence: TGTGCCAGCACCAAACACGTGACAGTGGGGACCTACGAGCAGTACTTC.

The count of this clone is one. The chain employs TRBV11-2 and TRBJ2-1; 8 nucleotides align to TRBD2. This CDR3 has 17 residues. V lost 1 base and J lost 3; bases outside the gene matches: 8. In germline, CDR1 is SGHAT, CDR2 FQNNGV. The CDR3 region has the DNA TGTGCCAGCAGCTTAGTCGTGAGCGGGAGAATCTACAATGAGCAGTTCTTC. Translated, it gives CASSLVVSGRIYNEQFF.

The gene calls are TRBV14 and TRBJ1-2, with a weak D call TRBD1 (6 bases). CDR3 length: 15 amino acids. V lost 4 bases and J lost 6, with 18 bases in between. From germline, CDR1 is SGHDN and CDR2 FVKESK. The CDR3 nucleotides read TGTGCCAGCAGCCTGTCAGGACAGTCAAGCAATGGCTACACCTTC. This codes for CASSLSGQSSNGYTF.

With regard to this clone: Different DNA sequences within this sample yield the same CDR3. This CDR3 reads CASSARQGTDTQYF. CDR3 DNA: TGTGCCAGCAGCGCCAGACAGGGCACAGATACGCAGTATTTT. J is TRBJ2-3 and V is TRBV9; maybe TRBD1 (6 bases). CDR1 and CDR2 from the germline V gene are SGDLS and YYNGEE. This CDR3 is 14 amino acids long. V was cut by 3 bases and J by 1 base, with 9 bases left in between.

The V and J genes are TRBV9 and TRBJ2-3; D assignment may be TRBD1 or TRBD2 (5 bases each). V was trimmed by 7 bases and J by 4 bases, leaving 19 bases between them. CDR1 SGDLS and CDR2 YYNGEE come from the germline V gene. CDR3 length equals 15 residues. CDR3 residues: CASAGGRRTPDTQYF. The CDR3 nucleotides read TGTGCCAGCGCTGGGGGACGTCGCACCCCAGATACGCAGTATTTT.

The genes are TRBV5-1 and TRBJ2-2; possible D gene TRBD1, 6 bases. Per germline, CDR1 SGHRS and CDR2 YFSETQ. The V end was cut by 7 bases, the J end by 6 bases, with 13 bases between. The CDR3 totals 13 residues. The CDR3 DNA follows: TGCGCCAGCGGGACACTGAGTTCCGGGGAGCTGTTTTTT. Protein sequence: CASGTLSSGELFF.

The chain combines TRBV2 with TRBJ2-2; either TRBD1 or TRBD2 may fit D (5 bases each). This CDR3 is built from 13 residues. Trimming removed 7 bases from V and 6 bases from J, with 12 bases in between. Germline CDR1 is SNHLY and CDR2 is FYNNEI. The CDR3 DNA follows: TGTGCCAGCAACCTGGGGGTTGCCGGGGAGCTGTTTTTT. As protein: CASNLGVAGELFF.

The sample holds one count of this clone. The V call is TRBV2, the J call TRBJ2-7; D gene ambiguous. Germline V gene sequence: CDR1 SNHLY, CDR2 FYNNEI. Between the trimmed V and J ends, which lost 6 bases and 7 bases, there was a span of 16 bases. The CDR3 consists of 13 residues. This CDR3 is CASRDGRPVEQYF. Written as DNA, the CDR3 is TGTGCCAGCAGAGACGGTAGGCCTGTTGAGCAGTACTTC.

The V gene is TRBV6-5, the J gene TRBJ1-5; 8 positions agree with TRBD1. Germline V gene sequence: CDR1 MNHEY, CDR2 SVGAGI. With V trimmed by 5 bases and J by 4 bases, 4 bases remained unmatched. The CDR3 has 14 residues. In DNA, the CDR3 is TGTGCCAGCAGTACCCGACAGGGGAATCAGCCCCAGCATTTT. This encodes CASSTRQGNQPQHF.

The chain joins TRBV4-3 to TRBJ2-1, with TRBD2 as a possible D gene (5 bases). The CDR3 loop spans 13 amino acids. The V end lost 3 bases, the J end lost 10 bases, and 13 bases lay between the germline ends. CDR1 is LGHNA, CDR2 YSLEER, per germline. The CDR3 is CASSQFGSGEQFF. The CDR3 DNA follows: TGCGCCAGCAGCCAGTTTGGCAGCGGCGAGCAGTTCTTC.

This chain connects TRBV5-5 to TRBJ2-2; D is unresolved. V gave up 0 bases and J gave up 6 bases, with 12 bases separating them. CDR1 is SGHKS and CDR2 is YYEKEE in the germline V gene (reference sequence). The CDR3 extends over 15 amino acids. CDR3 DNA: TGTGCCAGCAGCTTGGTCGCCAGTTGGTCCGGGGAGCTGTTTTTT. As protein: CASSLVASWSGELFF.

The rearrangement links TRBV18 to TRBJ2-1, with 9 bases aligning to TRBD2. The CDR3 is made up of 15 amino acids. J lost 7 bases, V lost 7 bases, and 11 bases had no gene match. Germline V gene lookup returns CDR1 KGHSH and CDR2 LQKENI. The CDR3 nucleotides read TGTGCCAGCTACCCTTTAGCGGGAGAACTAAATGAGCAGTTCTTC. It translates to CASYPLAGELNEQFF.

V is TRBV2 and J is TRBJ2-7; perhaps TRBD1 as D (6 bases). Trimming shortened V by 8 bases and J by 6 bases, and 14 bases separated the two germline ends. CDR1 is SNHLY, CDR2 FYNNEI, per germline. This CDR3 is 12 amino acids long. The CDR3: CASQQGPGEQYF. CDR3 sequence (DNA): TGTGCCAGCCAACAGGGTCCCGGCGAGCAGTACTTC.

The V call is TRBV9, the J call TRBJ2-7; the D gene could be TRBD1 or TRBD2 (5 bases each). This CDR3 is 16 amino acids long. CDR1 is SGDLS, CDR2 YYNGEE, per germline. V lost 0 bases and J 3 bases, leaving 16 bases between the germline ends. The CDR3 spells CASSVGESRGGYEQYF. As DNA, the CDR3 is TGTGCCAGCAGCGTAGGGGAGTCTAGGGGTGGCTACGAGCAGTACTTC.